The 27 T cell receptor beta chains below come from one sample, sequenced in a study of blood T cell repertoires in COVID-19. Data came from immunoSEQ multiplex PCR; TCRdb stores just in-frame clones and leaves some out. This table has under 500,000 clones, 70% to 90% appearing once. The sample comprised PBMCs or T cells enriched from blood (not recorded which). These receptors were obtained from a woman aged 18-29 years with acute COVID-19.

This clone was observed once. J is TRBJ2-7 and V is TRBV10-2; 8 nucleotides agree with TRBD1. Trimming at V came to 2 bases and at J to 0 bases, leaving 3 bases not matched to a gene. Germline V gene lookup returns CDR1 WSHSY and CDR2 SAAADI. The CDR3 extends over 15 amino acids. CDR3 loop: CASSERQGSSYEQYF. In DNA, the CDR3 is TGCGCCAGCAGTGAGAGACAGGGGAGCTCCTACGAGCAGTACTTC.

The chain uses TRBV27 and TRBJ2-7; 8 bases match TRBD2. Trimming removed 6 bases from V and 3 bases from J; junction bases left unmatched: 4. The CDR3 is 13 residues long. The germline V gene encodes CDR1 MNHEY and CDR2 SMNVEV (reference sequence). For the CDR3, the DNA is TGTGCCAGCAGCGGGGGGGGTGGCTACGAGCAGTACTTC. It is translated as CASSGGGGYEQYF.

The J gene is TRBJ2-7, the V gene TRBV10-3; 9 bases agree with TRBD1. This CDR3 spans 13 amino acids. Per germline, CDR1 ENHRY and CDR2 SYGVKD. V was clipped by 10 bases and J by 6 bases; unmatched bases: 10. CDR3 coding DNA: TGTGCCACCGGAAACAGGGGGCCAGGCGAGCAGTACTTC. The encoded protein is CATGNRGPGEQYF.

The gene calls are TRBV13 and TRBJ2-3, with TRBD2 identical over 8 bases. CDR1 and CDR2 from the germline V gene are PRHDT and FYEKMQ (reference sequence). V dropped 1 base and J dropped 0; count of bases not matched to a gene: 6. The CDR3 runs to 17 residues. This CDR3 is CASSLVQRGTSTDTQYF. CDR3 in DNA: TGTGCCAGCAGCTTAGTCCAGCGGGGGACTAGCACAGATACGCAGTATTTT.

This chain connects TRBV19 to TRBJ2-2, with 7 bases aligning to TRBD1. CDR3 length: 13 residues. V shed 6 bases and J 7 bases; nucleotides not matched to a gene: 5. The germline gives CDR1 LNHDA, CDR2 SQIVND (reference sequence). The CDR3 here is CASRNRGGGELFF. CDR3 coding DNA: TGTGCCAGTAGGAACAGGGGCGGCGGGGAGCTGTTTTTT.

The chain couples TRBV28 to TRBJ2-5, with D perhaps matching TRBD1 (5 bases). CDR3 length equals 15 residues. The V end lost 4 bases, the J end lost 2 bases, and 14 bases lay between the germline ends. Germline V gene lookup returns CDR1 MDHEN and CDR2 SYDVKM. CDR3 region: CASSSRTRAQETQYF. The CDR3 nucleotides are TGTGCCAGCAGTTCGAGGACACGGGCGCAAGAGACCCAGTACTTC.

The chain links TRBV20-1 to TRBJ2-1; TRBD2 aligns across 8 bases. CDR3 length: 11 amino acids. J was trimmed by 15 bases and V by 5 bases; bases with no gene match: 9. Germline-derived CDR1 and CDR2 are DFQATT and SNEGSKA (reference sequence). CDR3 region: CSALGQRGTFF. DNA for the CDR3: TGCAGTGCTCTGGGCCAGCGGGGGACGTTCTTC.

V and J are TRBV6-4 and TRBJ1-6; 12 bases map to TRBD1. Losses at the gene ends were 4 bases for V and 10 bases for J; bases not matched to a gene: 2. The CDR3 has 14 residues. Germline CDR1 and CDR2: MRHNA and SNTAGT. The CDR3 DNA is TGTGCCAGCAGTGGGGGGACAGGGGGCTCACCCCTCCACTTT. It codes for CASSGGTGGSPLHF.

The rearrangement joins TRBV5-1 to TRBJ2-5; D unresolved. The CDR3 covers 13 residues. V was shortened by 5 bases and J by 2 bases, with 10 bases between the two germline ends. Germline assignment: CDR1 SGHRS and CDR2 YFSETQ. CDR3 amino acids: CASRPTEQETQYF. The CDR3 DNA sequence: TGCGCCAGCAGACCGACGGAGCAAGAGACCCAGTACTTC.

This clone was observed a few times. CDR3 residues: CATKQGNSPLHF. The CDR3 DNA sequence: TGTGCCACCAAGCAGGGGAATTCACCCCTCCACTTT. The rearrangement uses TRBV19 and TRBJ1-6; D is possibly TRBD1 (6 bases). The V and J ends lost 10 bases and 7 bases respectively, with 11 bases between them. Germline CDR1 is LNHDA and CDR2 is SQIVND (reference sequence). This CDR3 comprises 12 residues.

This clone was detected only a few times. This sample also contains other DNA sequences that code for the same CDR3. CDR3 residues: CASSLDTNTEAFF. CDR3 in DNA: TGCGCCAGCAGCTTGGACACGAACACTGAAGCTTTCTTT. This chain joins TRBV5-1 and TRBJ1-1; D not certain. The CDR3 covers 13 residues. Trimming took off 0 bases at V and 1 base at J, with 4 bases between the two ends. Germline CDR1 and CDR2: SGHRS and YFSETQ. The full variable domain, with the rest looked up from reference TRBV5-1 and TRBJ1-1, is KAGVTQTPRYLIKTRGQQVTLSCSPISGHRSVSWYQQTPGQGLQFLFEYFSETQRNKGNFPGRFSGRQFSNSRSEMNVSTLELGDSALYLCASSLDTNTEAFFGQGTRLTVV.

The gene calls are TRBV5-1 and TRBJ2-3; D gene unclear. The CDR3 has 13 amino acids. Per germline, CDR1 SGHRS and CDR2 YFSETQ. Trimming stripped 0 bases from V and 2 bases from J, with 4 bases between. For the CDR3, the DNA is TGCGCCAGCAGCTTGGCCCACACAGATACGCAGTATTTT. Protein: CASSLAHTDTQYF.

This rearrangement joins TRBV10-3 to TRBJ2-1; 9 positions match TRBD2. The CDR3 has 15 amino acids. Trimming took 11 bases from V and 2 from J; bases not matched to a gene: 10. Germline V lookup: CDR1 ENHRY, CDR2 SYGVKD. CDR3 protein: CALGGAGGPYNEQFF. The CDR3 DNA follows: TGTGCCCTCGGGGGAGCGGGGGGCCCCTACAATGAGCAGTTCTTC.

The DNA for the CDR3 is TGTGCCAGCCGCGGCAGGGCCAATCAGCCCCAGCATTTT. This encodes CASRGRANQPQHF. The chain combines TRBV6-5 with TRBJ1-5, with a possible D match to TRBD1 (5 bases). Between the trimmed V and J ends, which lost 8 bases and 3 bases, there was a span of 11 bases. This CDR3 spans 13 amino acids. In germline, CDR1 is MNHEY, CDR2 SVGAGI.

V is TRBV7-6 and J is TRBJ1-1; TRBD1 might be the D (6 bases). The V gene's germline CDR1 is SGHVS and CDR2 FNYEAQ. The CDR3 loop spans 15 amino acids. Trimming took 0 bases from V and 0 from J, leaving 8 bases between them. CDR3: CASSLATGMNTEAFF. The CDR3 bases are TGTGCCAGCAGCTTAGCGACAGGCATGAACACTGAAGCTTTCTTT.

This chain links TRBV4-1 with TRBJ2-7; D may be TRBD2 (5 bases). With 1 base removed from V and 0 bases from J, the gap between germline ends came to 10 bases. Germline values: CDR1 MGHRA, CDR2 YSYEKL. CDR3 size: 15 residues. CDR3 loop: CASSQGGYSSYEQYF. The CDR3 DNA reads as TGCGCCAGCAGCCAAGGCGGGTATAGCTCCTACGAGCAGTACTTC.

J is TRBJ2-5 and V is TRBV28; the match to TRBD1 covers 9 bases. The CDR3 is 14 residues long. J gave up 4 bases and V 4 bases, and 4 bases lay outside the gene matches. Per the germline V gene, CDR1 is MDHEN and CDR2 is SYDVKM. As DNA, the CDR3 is TGTGCCAGCAGTTCTGGACAGGGGCTAGAGACCCAGTACTTC. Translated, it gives CASSSGQGLETQYF.

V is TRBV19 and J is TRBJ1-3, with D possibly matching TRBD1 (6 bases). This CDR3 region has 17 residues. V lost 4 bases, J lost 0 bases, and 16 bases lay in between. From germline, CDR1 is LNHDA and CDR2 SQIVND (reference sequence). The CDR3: CASSNGTPKSSGNTIYF. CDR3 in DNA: TGTGCCAGTAGTAACGGGACACCTAAAAGCTCTGGAAACACCATATATTTT.

Written as DNA, the CDR3 is TGTGCCACCAGCAGAGCCCGGTTGGGCAATCAGCCCCAGCATTTT. Translation gives CATSRARLGNQPQHF. The chain couples TRBV15 to TRBJ1-5; no definite D call. The CDR3 length is 15 residues. Germline lookup yields CDR1 LNHNV and CDR2 YYDKDF (reference sequence). V gave up 1 base and J gave up 2 bases, with 9 bases separating them.

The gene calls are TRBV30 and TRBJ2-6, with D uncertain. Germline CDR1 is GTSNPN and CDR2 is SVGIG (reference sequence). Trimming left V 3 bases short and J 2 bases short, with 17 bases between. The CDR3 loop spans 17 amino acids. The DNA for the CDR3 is TGTGCCTGGAGGGGCCGTACGTCGATGGCTGGGGCCAACGTCCTGACTTTC. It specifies CAWRGRTSMAGANVLTF.

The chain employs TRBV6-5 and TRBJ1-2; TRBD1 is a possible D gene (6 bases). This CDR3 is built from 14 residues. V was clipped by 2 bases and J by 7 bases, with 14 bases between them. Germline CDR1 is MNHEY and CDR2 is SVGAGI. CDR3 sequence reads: CASSYTQGSPGYTF. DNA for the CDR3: TGTGCCAGCAGTTACACACAGGGATCGCCTGGCTACACCTTC.

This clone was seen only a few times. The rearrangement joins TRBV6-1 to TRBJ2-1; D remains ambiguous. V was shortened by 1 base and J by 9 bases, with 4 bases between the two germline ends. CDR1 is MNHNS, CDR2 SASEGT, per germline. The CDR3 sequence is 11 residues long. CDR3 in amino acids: CASSEEREQFF. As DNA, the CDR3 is TGTGCCAGCAGTGAAGAGCGTGAGCAGTTCTTC.

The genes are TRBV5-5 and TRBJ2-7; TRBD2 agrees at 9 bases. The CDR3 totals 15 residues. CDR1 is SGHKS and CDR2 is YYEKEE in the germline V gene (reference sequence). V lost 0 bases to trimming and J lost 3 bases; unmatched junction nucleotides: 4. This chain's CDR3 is CASSLALTSGYEQYF. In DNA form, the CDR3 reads TGTGCCAGCAGCTTGGCCTTGACTAGCGGCTACGAGCAGTACTTC.

As DNA, the CDR3 is TGTGCCAGCAGTTTGCGAGTGTTAGAGCCCCAGCATTTT. Protein product: CASSLRVLEPQHF. The rearrangement links TRBV12-3 or TRBV12-4 to TRBJ1-5; D uncertain. This CDR3 has 13 residues. V was shortened by 3 bases and J by 8 bases, with 11 bases between the two germline ends.

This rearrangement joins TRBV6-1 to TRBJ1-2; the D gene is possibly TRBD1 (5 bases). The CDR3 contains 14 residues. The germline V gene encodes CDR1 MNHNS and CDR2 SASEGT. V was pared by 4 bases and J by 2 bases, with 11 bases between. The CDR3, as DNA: TGTGCCAGCAGTGCGATGACAGAGAACTATGGCTACACCTTC. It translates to CASSAMTENYGYTF.

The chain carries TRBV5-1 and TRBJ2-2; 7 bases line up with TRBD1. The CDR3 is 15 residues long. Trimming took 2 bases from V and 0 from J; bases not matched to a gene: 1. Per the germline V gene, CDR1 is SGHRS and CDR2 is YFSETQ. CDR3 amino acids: CASSLQGTNTGELFF. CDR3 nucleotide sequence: TGCGCCAGCAGCTTACAGGGGACGAACACCGGGGAGCTGTTTTTT.

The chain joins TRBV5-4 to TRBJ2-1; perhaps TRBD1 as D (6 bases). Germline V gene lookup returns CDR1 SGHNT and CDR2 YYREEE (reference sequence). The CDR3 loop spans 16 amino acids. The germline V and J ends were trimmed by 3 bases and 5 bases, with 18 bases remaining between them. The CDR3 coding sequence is TGTGCCAGCAGCTCAGACTTGGGGGCAGGGAACAATGAGCAGTTCTTC. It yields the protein CASSSDLGAGNNEQFF.